These 5 T cell receptor beta chains originate from one sample sequenced in a study of cytomegalovirus exposure and HLA in healthy donors (dated by TCRdb to about 2017). Receptors were amplified or captured by the immunoSEQ multiplex PCR assay. For the multiplex PCR, a mixture combining 60 forward primers for TCR Vbeta segments and 13 reverse primers for TCR Jbeta segments was used. The table was pulled from immuneACCESS by TCRdb, which kept in-frame rearrangements only. Such tables lose some clones; where checked, under half of the loss comes from unresolved V genes, and the rest has no known cause. The sample profile shows approximately 190,000 clones; approximately 77% of them were found once. The top ten constitute 3.4% of the sample. The sequenced material came from PBMCs. All receptors come from a man in his forties in good health and CMV-seropositive.

This clone was found once. This chain connects TRBV6-1 to TRBJ1-1; no clear D. The CDR3 has 12 amino acids. Per germline, CDR1 MNHNS and CDR2 SASEGT. Trimming cost V 5 bases and J 10 bases, with 14 bases left between them. The CDR3 sequence is CASSSPGRGAFF. The CDR3 DNA follows: TGTGCCAGCAGTTCACCGGGGAGAGGAGCTTTCTTT.

This chain joins TRBV28 and TRBJ2-1; D unresolved. V gave up 10 bases and J gave up 8 bases, with 15 bases separating them. Germline-derived CDR1 and CDR2 are MDHEN and SYDVKM. This CDR3 comprises 12 residues. The CDR3 region has the DNA TGTGCCACCCAGCGCCGGGTACATGAGCAGTTCTTC. This encodes CATQRRVHEQFF.

CDR3 in amino acids: CASSFLVAGEQFF. DNA of the CDR3: TGTGCCAGCAGTTTTTTGGTAGCGGGGGAGCAGTTCTTC. V and J are TRBV28 and TRBJ2-1, with 8 bases identical to TRBD2. Losses at the gene ends were 3 bases for V and 10 bases for J; bases not matched to a gene: 5. The CDR3 runs to 13 residues. CDR1 and CDR2 from the germline V gene are MDHEN and SYDVKM.

The rearrangement joins TRBV5-1 to TRBJ1-2; no reliable D call. The CDR3 covers 14 residues. Germline CDR1 SGHRS, CDR2 YFSETQ. V was cut by 2 bases and J by 1 base, with 9 bases left in between. The CDR3 region is CASSFDTVNYGYTF. The DNA of the CDR3 is TGCGCCAGCAGCTTTGATACGGTTAACTATGGCTACACCTTC.

The rearrangement joins TRBV6-1 to TRBJ2-3; no reliable D call. Trimming pared 1 base from V and 6 bases from J, leaving 8 bases between. Germline assignment: CDR1 MNHNS and CDR2 SASEGT. The CDR3 runs 13 residues. CDR3: CASSEVNGDTQYF. The CDR3 DNA follows: TGTGCCAGCAGTGAAGTCAACGGGGATACGCAGTATTTT.